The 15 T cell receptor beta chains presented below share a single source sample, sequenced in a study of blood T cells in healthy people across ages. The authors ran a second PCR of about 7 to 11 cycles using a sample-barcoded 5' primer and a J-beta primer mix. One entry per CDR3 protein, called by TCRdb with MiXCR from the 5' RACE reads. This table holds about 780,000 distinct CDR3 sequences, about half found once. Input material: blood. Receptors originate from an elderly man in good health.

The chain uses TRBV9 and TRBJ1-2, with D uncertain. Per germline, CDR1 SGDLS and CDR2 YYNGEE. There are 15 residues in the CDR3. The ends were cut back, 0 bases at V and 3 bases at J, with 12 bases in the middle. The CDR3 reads CASSVGALDHYGYTF. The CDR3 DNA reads TGTGCCAGCAGCGTAGGTGCCCTGGATCACTATGGCTACACCTTC.

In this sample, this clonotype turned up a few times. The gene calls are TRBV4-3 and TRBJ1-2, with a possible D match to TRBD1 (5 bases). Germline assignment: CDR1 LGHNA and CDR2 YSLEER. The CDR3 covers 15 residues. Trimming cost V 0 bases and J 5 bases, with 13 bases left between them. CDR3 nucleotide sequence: TGCGCCAGCAGCCAAGATCCGCAGGGTTGGTATGGCTACACCTTC. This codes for CASSQDPQGWYGYTF.

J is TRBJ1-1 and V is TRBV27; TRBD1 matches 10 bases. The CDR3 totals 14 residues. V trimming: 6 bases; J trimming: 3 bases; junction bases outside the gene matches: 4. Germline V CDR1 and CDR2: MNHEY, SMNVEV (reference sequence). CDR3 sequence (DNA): TGTGCCAGCAGGCGGGACAGGGGACACACTGAAGCTTTCTTT. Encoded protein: CASRRDRGHTEAFF.

CDR3 residues: CASSFGTRSTDTQYF. CDR3 nucleotides: TGTGCCAGCAGCTTCGGGACTAGAAGCACAGATACGCAGTATTTT. The V and J genes are TRBV6-6 and TRBJ2-3; 8 bases align to TRBD2. The V segment lost 6 bases and the J segment 0 bases; nucleotides outside the gene matches: 5. The CDR3 length is 15 residues. Germline V gives CDR1 MNHNY, CDR2 SVGAGI (reference sequence).

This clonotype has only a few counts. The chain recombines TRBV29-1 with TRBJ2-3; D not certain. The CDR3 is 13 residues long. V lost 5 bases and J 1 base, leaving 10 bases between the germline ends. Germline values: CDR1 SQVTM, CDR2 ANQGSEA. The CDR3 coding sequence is TGCAGCGTTCAGAAGCAGGGCACAGATACGCAGTATTTT. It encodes CSVQKQGTDTQYF.

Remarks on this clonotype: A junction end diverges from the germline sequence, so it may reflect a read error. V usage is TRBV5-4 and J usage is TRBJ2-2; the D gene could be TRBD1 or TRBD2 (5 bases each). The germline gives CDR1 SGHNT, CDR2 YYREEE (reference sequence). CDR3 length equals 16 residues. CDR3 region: CANSLDPGQVTGELFF. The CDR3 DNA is TGTGCCAACAGCTTGGATCCGGGGCAAGTCACCGGGGAGCTGTTTTTT. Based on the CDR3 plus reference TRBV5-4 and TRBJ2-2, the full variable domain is ETGVTQSPTHLIKTRGQQVTLRCSSQSGHNTVSWYQQALGQGPQFIFQYYREEENGRGNFPPRFSGLQFPNYSSELNVNALELDDSALYLCANSLDPGQVTGELFFGEGSRLTVL.

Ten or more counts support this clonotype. The CDR3 is CASSQGWGRGELFF. For the CDR3, the DNA is TGTGCCAGCAGCCAAGGGTGGGGACGAGGGGAGCTGTTTTTT. The chain couples TRBV4-2 to TRBJ2-2; D may be TRBD1 or TRBD2 (5 bases each). The V end lost 1 base, the J end lost 8 bases, and 11 bases lay between the germline ends. Germline V gene lookup returns CDR1 LGHNA and CDR2 YNFKEQ. The CDR3 spans 14 residues.

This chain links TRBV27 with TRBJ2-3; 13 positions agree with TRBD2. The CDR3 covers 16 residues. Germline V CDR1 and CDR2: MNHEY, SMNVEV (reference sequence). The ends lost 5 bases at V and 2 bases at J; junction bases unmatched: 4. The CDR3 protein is CASSPGLAGNTDTQYF. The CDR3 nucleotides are TGTGCCAGCAGTCCGGGACTAGCGGGGAACACAGATACGCAGTATTTT.

The CDR3 DNA reads as TGTGCCAGCTCACCGAGGGCACAGGGTGGTACTGAAGCTTTCTTT. Protein sequence: CASSPRAQGGTEAFF. The chain employs TRBV18 and TRBJ1-1; tentative D call: TRBD1 (6 bases). Trimming shortened V by 3 bases and J by 5 bases, and 16 bases separated the two germline ends. Germline V gene sequence: CDR1 KGHSH, CDR2 LQKENI. This CDR3 has 15 amino acids.

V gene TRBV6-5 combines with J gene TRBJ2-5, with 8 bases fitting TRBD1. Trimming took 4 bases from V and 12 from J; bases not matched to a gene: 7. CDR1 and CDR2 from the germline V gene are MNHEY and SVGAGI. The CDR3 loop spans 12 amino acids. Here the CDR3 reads CASSSGTGRKYF. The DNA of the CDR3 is TGTGCCAGCAGTTCCGGGACAGGCCGGAAGTACTTC.

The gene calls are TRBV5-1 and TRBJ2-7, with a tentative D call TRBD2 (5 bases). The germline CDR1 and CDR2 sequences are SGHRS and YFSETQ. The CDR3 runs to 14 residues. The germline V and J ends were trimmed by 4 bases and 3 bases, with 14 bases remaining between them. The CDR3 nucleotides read TGCGCCAGCAGCGTTGGGTGGGGAGACTACGAGCAGTACTTC. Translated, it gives CASSVGWGDYEQYF.

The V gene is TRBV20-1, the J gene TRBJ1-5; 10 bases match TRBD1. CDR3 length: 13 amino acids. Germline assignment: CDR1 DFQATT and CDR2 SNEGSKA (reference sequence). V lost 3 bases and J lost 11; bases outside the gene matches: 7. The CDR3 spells CSASGTGVSAQHF. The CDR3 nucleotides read TGCAGTGCTAGTGGGACAGGGGTATCAGCCCAGCATTTT.

The CDR3 sequence is CASWTGGEGSYNEQYF. The CDR3 region has the DNA TGTGCCAGCTGGACAGGGGGCGAGGGATCCTACAATGAGCAGTACTTC. The chain joins TRBV28 to TRBJ2-1, with 11 bases fitting TRBD1. The J call may be mistaken, given a closer DNA end match to TRBJ2-7. The CDR3 consists of 16 residues. The germline V gene has CDR1 MDHEN and CDR2 SYDVKM.

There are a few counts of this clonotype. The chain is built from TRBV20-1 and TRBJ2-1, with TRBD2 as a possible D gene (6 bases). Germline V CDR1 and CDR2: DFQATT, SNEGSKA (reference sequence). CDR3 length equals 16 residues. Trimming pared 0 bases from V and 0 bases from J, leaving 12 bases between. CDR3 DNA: TGCAGTGCTAGAGATCGGCGGGGCAGCTCCTACAATGAGCAGTTCTTC. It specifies CSARDRRGSSYNEQFF.

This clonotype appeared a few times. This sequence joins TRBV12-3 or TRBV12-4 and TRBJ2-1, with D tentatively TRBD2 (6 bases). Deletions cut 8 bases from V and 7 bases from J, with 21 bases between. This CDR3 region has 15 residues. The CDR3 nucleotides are TGTGCCAGCCGAGGATACGGGAGTGGGCCAAATGAGCAGTTCTTC. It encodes CASRGYGSGPNEQFF.